The TCR beta chain under discussion was sequenced for a study of T cells in Graves' hyperthyroidism and ophthalmopathy. Study results and limitations: Ophthalmopathy stood apart from stable hyperthyroidism in a 13 V-J model.

Turning to this clonotype: The antigen remains unidentified.

RNA transcripts yielded amplified TCR beta CDR3 regions. HTBI primers drove first-round RT-PCR of the TCR CDR3. TCRdb reanalysed the multiplex PCR reads using MiXCR and keeps one entry per CDR3 protein. The sample lists fewer than 450,000 distinct CDR3 sequences, about 15% occurring once. The receptor's source is a woman in her 30s with Graves' hyperthyroidism that later progressed to Graves' ophthalmopathy. The material sequenced was blood.

The CDR3 DNA reads as TGTGCCAGCAGCCAAGTCGGTCAGGGCCAAGAGACCCAGTACTTC. Residues: CASSQVGQGQETQYF. The chain joins TRBV4-2 to TRBJ2-5; maybe TRBD1 (5 bases). V lost 1 base to trimming and J lost 1 base, with 10 bases between them. Germline V gene sequence: CDR1 LGHNA, CDR2 YNFKEQ. The CDR3 is made up of 15 amino acids.